This paragraph reports one TCR beta chain. TCR beta was sequenced from blood CD8+ and CD4+ T cells. TEMRA cells were FACS-enriched, and CD8+ and CD4+ T cells were isolated negatively. The authors reverse transcribed roughly 0.5 to 1 ug RNA with random hexamers. Amplification of the TCR beta CDR3 was carried out by immunoSEQ multiplex PCR, which spanned a total of 54 Vbeta and 13 Jbeta segments. MiXCR was run by TCRdb on the immunoSEQ multiplex PCR reads, yielding one entry per CDR3 protein. The sample carries around 200,000 distinct CDR3 sequences, roughly 94% recorded once. These data come from a study of CD8 T cells in Susac syndrome. V was clipped by 4 bases and J by 3 bases; unmatched bases: 6. This CDR3 has 14 residues. The germline V gene encodes CDR1 SQVTM and CDR2 ANQGSEA.

The source of this sequence is a human donor in good health. The genes are TRBV29-1 and TRBJ1-5, with 7 bases fitting TRBD1. The material sequenced was CD4+ T cells from PBMCs. CDR3: CSVAPTGNNQPQHF. CDR3 sequence (DNA): TGCAGCGTTGCCCCGACAGGGAACAATCAGCCCCAGCATTTT.